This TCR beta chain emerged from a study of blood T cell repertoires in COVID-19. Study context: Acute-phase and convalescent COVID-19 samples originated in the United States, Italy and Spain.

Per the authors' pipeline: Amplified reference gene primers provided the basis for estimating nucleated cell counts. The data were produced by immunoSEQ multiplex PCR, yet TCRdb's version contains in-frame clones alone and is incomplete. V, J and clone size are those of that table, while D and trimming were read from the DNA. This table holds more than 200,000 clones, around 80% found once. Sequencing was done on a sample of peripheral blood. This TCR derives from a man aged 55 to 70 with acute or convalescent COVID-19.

The CDR3 DNA is TGTGCCAGCAGCTTACTAGCGGGGGGGTACAATGAGCAGTTCTTC. Encoded protein: CASSLLAGGYNEQFF. The rearrangement uses TRBV7-9 and TRBJ2-1; TRBD2 matches 12 bases. The germline gives CDR1 SEHNR, CDR2 FQNEAQ (reference sequence). The CDR3 totals 15 residues. Trimming took 2 bases from V and 4 from J; bases not matched to a gene: 0.